The present entry profiles one T cell receptor beta chain with its context. The sample originates from a study of T cell responses to AZD1222 COVID-19 vaccine. Generated by immunoSEQ multiplex PCR, the TCRdb table keeps only in-frame clones and is missing some. The table has about 140,000 clones, 80% to 95% seen once. Germline CDR1 and CDR2: MNHEY and SMNVEV (reference sequence). Trimming took 2 bases from V and 5 from J, leaving 9 bases between them. The CDR3 totals 13 residues. The rearrangement uses TRBV27 and TRBJ1-2; tentatively, D is TRBD1 (5 bases). This clonotype originated in an adult in good health. The specimen comprised peripheral blood, sampled on day 0 of MenACWY control vaccination. In DNA form, the CDR3 reads TGTGCCAGCAGTTTAGGCGGGGGGTATGGCTACACCTTC. Translation: CASSLGGGYGYTF.